This passage covers 24 T cell receptor beta chains from one sample sequenced in a study of blood T cell repertoires in COVID-19. Here immunoSEQ multiplex PCR was the method, and the copy in TCRdb shows in-frame clones only, minus some. This table holds 100,000 to 150,000 clones, approximately 85% found once. The sequenced sample consisted of peripheral blood. The source of these receptors is a human donor in a cohort sampled during active COVID-19.

The rearrangement links TRBV7-3 to TRBJ2-2, with a possible D match to TRBD1 (6 bases). Per germline, CDR1 SGHTA and CDR2 FQGTGA. The CDR3 has 14 amino acids. V was trimmed by 3 bases and J by 4 bases, leaving 9 bases between them. Written as DNA, the CDR3 is TGTGCCAGCAGCTTGGGGGCGCGCACCGGGGAGCTGTTTTTT. It yields the protein CASSLGARTGELFF. Drawing the rest from reference TRBV7-3 and TRBJ2-2, the complete variable domain is GAGVSQTPSNKVTEKGKYVELRCDPISGHTALYWYRQSLGQGPEFLIYFQGTGAADDSGLPNDRFFAVRPEGSVSTLKIQRTERGDSAVYLCASSLGARTGELFFGEGSRLTVL.

The gene calls are TRBV6-2 or TRBV6-3 and TRBJ2-7, with D hard to call. Germline V gene lookup returns CDR1 MNHEY and CDR2 SVGEGT. V was pared by 5 bases and J by 3 bases, with 5 bases between. The CDR3 contains 11 residues. The CDR3 loop is CASSRGYEQYF. CDR3 nucleotide sequence: TGTGCCAGCAGTCGAGGCTACGAGCAGTACTTC.

This chain links TRBV6-5 with TRBJ1-1; maybe TRBD1 (5 bases). Germline values: CDR1 MNHEY, CDR2 SVGAGI. V was shortened by 2 bases and J by 4 bases, with 14 bases between the two germline ends. The CDR3 spans 15 residues. CDR3 sequence reads: CASSYRGVRSTEAFF. CDR3 in DNA: TGTGCCAGCAGTTACCGGGGGGTCCGGAGCACTGAAGCTTTCTTT.

The V and J genes are TRBV28 and TRBJ2-7; D perhaps matches TRBD1 (6 bases). In germline, CDR1 is MDHEN, CDR2 SYDVKM. V was clipped by 5 bases and J by 2 bases, with 22 bases between them. CDR3 length: 17 amino acids. The CDR3 here is CASSTLLGANITYEQYF. The CDR3 bases are TGTGCCAGCAGTACCCTTCTGGGGGCGAACATAACCTACGAGCAGTACTTC. The full variable domain, its missing parts supplied by reference TRBV28 and TRBJ2-7, is DVKVTQSSRYLVKRTGEKVFLECVQDMDHENMFWYRQDPGLGLRLIYFSYDVKMKEKGDIPEGYSVSREKKERFSLILESASTNQTSMYLCASSTLLGANITYEQYFGPGTRLTVT.

This sequence joins TRBV10-1 and TRBJ2-2, with 8 positions matching TRBD2. The CDR3 totals 16 residues. The germline V gene encodes CDR1 WNHNN and CDR2 SYGVQD (reference sequence). Trimming took 3 bases from V and 6 from J; bases not matched to a gene: 9. The CDR3 DNA sequence: TGCGCCAGCAGTGATGATCCAGCGGGAGTCGCCGGGGAGCTGTTTTTT. Amino acid sequence: CASSDDPAGVAGELFF.

The V gene is TRBV5-6, the J gene TRBJ2-1; 12 nucleotides agree with TRBD2. Losses at the gene ends were 4 bases for V and 5 bases for J; bases not matched to a gene: 4. Germline V lookup: CDR1 SGHDT, CDR2 YYEEEE. The CDR3 runs to 15 residues. In DNA, the CDR3 is TGTGCCAGCAGCGCAGGGACTAGCGGGCACAATGAGCAGTTCTTC. Amino acid sequence: CASSAGTSGHNEQFF.

The chain joins TRBV12-5 to TRBJ1-4, with 8 nucleotides matching TRBD1. J lost 11 bases, V lost 1 base, and 3 bases had no gene match. The CDR3 runs 13 residues. CDR1 and CDR2 (germline): LGHNT, FRNRAP. The CDR3 DNA is TGTGCTAGTGGTTTGGGAACAGGGGGGAAACTGTTTTTT. Amino acids: CASGLGTGGKLFF.

The CDR3 here is CASSPLATTGNTIYF. CDR3 nucleotide sequence: TGTGCCAGCTCACCACTAGCTACGACTGGAAACACCATATATTTT. This chain joins TRBV18 and TRBJ1-3; D gene ambiguous. Germline CDR1 and CDR2: KGHSH and LQKENI. This CDR3 has 15 amino acids. V lost 1 base and J lost 2, with 9 bases in between.

The chain is built from TRBV6-1 and TRBJ2-3; D is perhaps TRBD2 (6 bases). The V gene lost 1 base and the J gene lost 3 bases, with 8 bases spanning the gap. CDR1 is MNHNS, CDR2 SASEGT, per germline. This CDR3 spans 14 amino acids. CDR3 nucleotide sequence: TGTGCCAGCAGTGAAGTGGGGAGGACAGATACGCAGTATTTT. This sequence encodes CASSEVGRTDTQYF.

This sequence joins TRBV29-1 and TRBJ2-3; 7 positions agree with TRBD1. After removal of 6 bases from V and 2 bases from J, the junction contained 5 bases not matched to a gene. The V gene's germline CDR1 is SQVTM and CDR2 ANQGSEA. This CDR3 has 13 residues. In DNA form, the CDR3 reads TGCAGCGTCGGACAGGACAACACAGATACGCAGTATTTT. As protein: CSVGQDNTDTQYF.

V usage is TRBV11-3 and J usage is TRBJ2-3, with no clear D. The CDR3 has 15 residues. Germline V lookup: CDR1 SGHNT, CDR2 YENEEA. V lost 5 bases to trimming and J lost 0 bases, with 12 bases between them. CDR3 coding DNA: TGTGCCAGCAGCGGAGATTACCCTAGCACAGATACGCAGTATTTT. This encodes CASSGDYPSTDTQYF.

The genes are TRBV28 and TRBJ2-7; TRBD2 is a possible D gene (6 bases). This CDR3 comprises 15 residues. Germline V gives CDR1 MDHEN, CDR2 SYDVKM. V was clipped by 2 bases and J by 4 bases, with 15 bases between them. The CDR3 here is CASSLLGTGLYEQYF. The CDR3 DNA follows: TGTGCCAGCAGTTTACTCGGGACGGGACTTTACGAGCAGTACTTC. Filled out from reference TRBV28 and TRBJ2-7, the complete variable domain reads DVKVTQSSRYLVKRTGEKVFLECVQDMDHENMFWYRQDPGLGLRLIYFSYDVKMKEKGDIPEGYSVSREKKERFSLILESASTNQTSMYLCASSLLGTGLYEQYFGPGTRLTVT.

The chain is built from TRBV6-2 or TRBV6-3 and TRBJ2-3; possible D gene TRBD2, 5 bases. V was cut by 5 bases and J by 3 bases, with 12 bases left in between. From germline, CDR1 is MNHEY and CDR2 SVGEGT. This CDR3 region has 14 residues. The CDR3 reads CASSPWTVTDTQYF. CDR3 sequence (DNA): TGTGCCAGCAGTCCATGGACTGTTACAGATACGCAGTATTTT.

The chain combines TRBV11-2 with TRBJ2-7; no firm D call. CDR3 size: 14 residues. Trimming left V 5 bases short and J 4 bases short, with 15 bases between. Germline lookup yields CDR1 SGHAT and CDR2 FQNNGV. CDR3 amino acids: CASSDSVGLYEQYF. CDR3 DNA sequence: TGTGCCAGCAGCGACTCAGTCGGCCTGTACGAGCAGTACTTC. Combining the CDR3 with reference TRBV11-2 and TRBJ2-7 gives the whole variable domain EAGVAQSPRYKIIEKRQSVAFWCNPISGHATLYWYQQILGQGPKLLIQFQNNGVVDDSQLPKDRFSAERLKGVDSTLKIQPAKLEDSAVYLCASSDSVGLYEQYFGPGTRLTVT.

The gene calls are TRBV29-1 and TRBJ2-1; 8 bases agree with TRBD2. This CDR3 region has 15 residues. V dropped 2 bases and J dropped 8; count of bases not matched to a gene: 11. Germline loops: CDR1 SQVTM, CDR2 ANQGSEA. Here the CDR3 DNA reads TGCAGCGTTGAATTGACGGGAGGGCGGGGTGATGAGCAGTTCTTC. Translated: CSVELTGGRGDEQFF.

This clone has a handful of counts. CDR3 residues: CASSLRTSDVFQETQYF. In DNA form, the CDR3 reads TGTGCCAGCAGCTTGCGGACTAGCGATGTTTTTCAAGAGACCCAGTACTTC. The V gene is TRBV21-1, the J gene TRBJ2-5; the table's D call TRBD2 went unverified against the DNA. TRBV21-1 is given as a pseudogene. The CDR3 consists of 17 residues.

This chain uses TRBV19 with TRBJ2-1; 10 bases match TRBD2. Per germline, CDR1 LNHDA and CDR2 SQIVND (reference sequence). J gave up 6 bases and V 3 bases, and 5 bases lay outside the gene matches. The CDR3 is 15 residues long. CDR3 region: CASSISSSGSNEQFF. CDR3 DNA: TGTGCCAGTAGTATCTCTTCTAGCGGGAGCAATGAGCAGTTCTTC.

CDR3 in amino acids: CASGTGGGNEQFF. DNA for the CDR3: TGTGCCTCCGGGACAGGGGGTGGCAATGAGCAGTTCTTC. The chain uses TRBV19 and TRBJ2-1, with 11 nucleotides matching TRBD1. The CDR3 runs 13 residues. Germline assignment: CDR1 LNHDA and CDR2 SQIVND (reference sequence). J gave up 6 bases and V 11 bases, and 6 bases lay outside the gene matches.

This clone was recorded only once. The genes are TRBV7-2 and TRBJ2-1; D call uncertain. The CDR3 length is 15 residues. The V gene's germline CDR1 is SGHTA and CDR2 FQGNSA. V was trimmed by 3 bases and J by 3 bases, leaving 12 bases between them. CDR3 bases: TGTGCCAGCAGCTTTCGATCCCAGAACTACAATGAGCAGTTCTTC. It yields the protein CASSFRSQNYNEQFF.

This clone was counted between two and nine times. The rearrangement joins TRBV11-3 to TRBJ2-2, with 13 bases that match TRBD2. The V and J ends lost 6 bases and 5 bases, in that order; junction bases with no gene match: 12. The CDR3 sequence is 18 residues long. Germline V gene data show CDR1 as SGHNT and CDR2 as YENEEA. Here the CDR3 reads CASSSPGLAGKRTGELFF. For the CDR3, the DNA is TGTGCCAGCAGTTCCCCGGGACTAGCGGGAAAAAGGACCGGGGAGCTGTTTTTT.

The sample holds a few counts of this clone. The chain is built from TRBV25-1 and TRBJ1-6, with D hard to call. The CDR3 is 14 residues long. V lost 2 bases and J 4 bases, leaving 6 bases between the germline ends. Per the germline V gene, CDR1 is MGHDK and CDR2 is SYGVNS. CDR3 DNA: TGTGCCAGCAGTGAACGGGGTTATAATTCACCCCTCCACTTT. Translating gives CASSERGYNSPLHF.

The chain is built from TRBV6-6 and TRBJ2-6, with a weak D call TRBD2 (7 bases). The CDR3 is made up of 14 amino acids. Trimming stripped 9 bases from V and 4 bases from J, with 13 bases between. Germline CDR1 and CDR2: MNHNY and SVGAGI (reference sequence). In DNA form, the CDR3 reads TGTGCCAGTTGGGGGGGCTCCGGGGCCAACGTCCTGACTTTC. Amino acid sequence: CASWGGSGANVLTF.

The chain couples TRBV7-2 to TRBJ2-5, with D uncertain. Trimming cost V 6 bases and J 5 bases, with 10 bases left between them. Germline CDR1 and CDR2: SGHTA and FQGNSA. The CDR3 runs 12 residues. The CDR3 region is CASSLNRETQYF. For the CDR3, the DNA is TGTGCCAGCAGTCTTAACCGGGAGACCCAGTACTTC.

This chain links TRBV28 with TRBJ2-1; TRBD1 is a possible D gene (7 bases). Germline CDR1 is MDHEN and CDR2 is SYDVKM. V lost 5 bases and J 7 bases, leaving 15 bases between the germline ends. The CDR3 spans 14 residues. Here the CDR3 DNA reads TGTGCCAGCAGTCCGGGCGGGACAGTGAATGAGCAGTTCTTC. Protein: CASSPGGTVNEQFF. Supplemented by reference TRBV28 and TRBJ2-1, the full variable domain reads DVKVTQSSRYLVKRTGEKVFLECVQDMDHENMFWYRQDPGLGLRLIYFSYDVKMKEKGDIPEGYSVSREKKERFSLILESASTNQTSMYLCASSPGGTVNEQFFGPGTRLTVL.